These 8 T cell receptor beta chains originate from one sample sequenced in a study of cytomegalovirus exposure and HLA in healthy donors. It was with 60 Vbeta and 13 Jbeta primers that the PCR ran. Sequenced by immunoSEQ multiplex PCR; TCRdb stores in-frame clones only, minus some. The repertoire consists of 200,000 to 300,000 clones, with approximately 85% occurring once and the leading ten covering roughly 2%. The sample taken for sequencing was PBMCs. The receptors come from a woman aged 40 to 50 in good health and CMV-seropositive.

The chain uses TRBV25-1 and TRBJ2-1; 9 bases line up with TRBD2. The ends lost 1 base at V and 6 bases at J; junction bases unmatched: 1. The CDR3 covers 14 residues. Germline V gives CDR1 MGHDK, CDR2 SYGVNS. CDR3 nucleotides: TGTGCCAGCAGTGAATCTAGCGGGATCAATGAGCAGTTCTTC. It specifies CASSESSGINEQFF. Supplemented by reference TRBV25-1 and TRBJ2-1, the full variable domain reads EADIYQTPRYLVIGTGKKITLECSQTMGHDKMYWYQQDPGMELHLIHYSYGVNSTEKGDLSSESTVSRIRTEHFPLTLESARPSHTSQYLCASSESSGINEQFFGPGTRLTVL.

This chain joins TRBV5-1 and TRBJ2-5; D is undetermined. Trimming stripped 0 bases from V and 9 bases from J, with 6 bases between. The germline V gene has CDR1 SGHRS and CDR2 YFSETQ. This CDR3 comprises 11 residues. This CDR3 reads CASSLDRAQYF. CDR3 nucleotide sequence: TGCGCCAGCAGCTTGGATCGGGCCCAGTACTTC.

This chain connects TRBV4-2 to TRBJ2-1, with 9 bases fitting TRBD2. This CDR3 region has 18 residues. Germline CDR1 LGHNA, CDR2 YNFKEQ. V shed 4 bases and J 8 bases; nucleotides not matched to a gene: 18. CDR3 loop: CASSRTDFQTSGGDEQFF. The DNA for the CDR3 is TGTGCCAGCAGCCGCACTGATTTTCAGACTAGCGGTGGAGATGAGCAGTTCTTC.

The chain has TRBV27 and TRBJ1-5; 11 bases map to TRBD1. Germline loops: CDR1 MNHEY, CDR2 SMNVEV (reference sequence). This CDR3 has 15 amino acids. V was clipped by 7 bases and J by 7 bases; unmatched bases: 9. The CDR3 DNA follows: TGTGCCAGCAAGTTTAGTGGGACAGGGGGGCAGCCCCAGCATTTT. It translates to CASKFSGTGGQPQHF.

This rearrangement joins TRBV2 to TRBJ2-7; TRBD2 matches 8 bases. The CDR3 covers 15 residues. Germline CDR1 and CDR2: SNHLY and FYNNEI. The ends lost 7 bases at V and 0 bases at J; junction bases unmatched: 8. The CDR3 is CASNGRGSASYEQYF. DNA of the CDR3: TGTGCCAGCAACGGGAGGGGATCGGCCTCCTACGAGCAGTACTTC.

V is TRBV13 and J is TRBJ2-1; 12 positions agree with TRBD2. The CDR3 is 15 residues long. Germline assignment: CDR1 PRHDT and CDR2 FYEKMQ (reference sequence). The V and J ends lost 6 bases and 4 bases, in that order; junction bases with no gene match: 4. Here the CDR3 DNA reads TGTGCCAGCAGACAAGGACTAGCGGGGTACAATGAGCAGTTCTTC. As protein: CASRQGLAGYNEQFF. The whole variable domain, filled in from reference TRBV13 and TRBJ2-1, reads AAGVIQSPRHLIKEKRETATLKCYPIPRHDTVYWYQQGPGQDPQFLISFYEKMQSDKGSIPDRFSAQQFSDYHSELNMSSLELGDSALYFCASRQGLAGYNEQFFGPGTRLTVL.

CDR3 protein: CSVRTGDQEKLFF. CDR3 coding DNA: TGCAGCGTTAGGACAGGGGATCAGGAAAAACTGTTTTTT. This sequence joins TRBV29-1 and TRBJ1-4, with TRBD1 matching over 9 bases. Germline V gives CDR1 SQVTM, CDR2 ANQGSEA. The CDR3 loop spans 13 amino acids. Trimming removed 5 bases from V and 8 bases from J; junction bases left unmatched: 6.

The chain is built from TRBV7-8 and TRBJ2-1; perhaps TRBD2 as D (6 bases). This CDR3 has 16 residues. The V end lost 1 base, the J end lost 0 bases, and 10 bases lay between the germline ends. Germline V gene data show CDR1 as SGHVS and CDR2 as FQNEAQ. CDR3 loop: CASSLVAASSYNEQFF. CDR3 coding DNA: TGTGCCAGCAGCTTAGTAGCGGCTAGCTCCTACAATGAGCAGTTCTTC.